A selection of T cell receptor beta chains follows, all from one sample in a study of beta chain features in type 1 diabetes. Libraries were prepared by immunoSEQ multiplex PCR; TCRdb keeps only in-frame clonotypes and omits some of them. The profile shows more than 300,000 clones, around a tenth of them singletons. What was sequenced was central memory CD4+ T cells from blood. These receptors were taken from a man aged 25 to 40 with type 1 diabetes. The CDR3 runs from the conserved cysteine through the conserved F or W. A D gene is named only where the DNA matches it firmly.

>-|TRBJ1-1|TRBV6-5
CASHLNTEAFF
>-|TRBJ2-5|TRBV4-3
CASSQEQGFVETQYF
>TRBD2|TRBJ2-7|TRBV4-2
CASSPGELAGGNEQYF
>-|TRBJ2-3|TRBV14
CASSRNLPDTQYF
>-|TRBJ2-5|TRBV7-2
CASSSEETQYF
>TRBD2|TRBJ2-1|TRBV9
CASSVAPTSEDNEQFF
>-|TRBJ2-1|TRBV30
CAWSGNTGSSYNEQFF
>-|TRBJ2-3|TRBV27
CASSLRGRGKVADTQYF
>TRBD1|TRBJ1-2|TRBV28
CASSSLRVDRGPLNYGYTF
>TRBD1|TRBJ2-1|TRBV19
CASRTRDSDEQFF
>TRBD1|TRBJ2-3|TRBV2
CASMADRVTDTQYF
>TRBD1|TRBJ2-3|TRBV5-1
CASSLRPGGSTDTQYF
>TRBD1|TRBJ2-3|TRBV14
CASSQRTGGDTQYF